This T cell receptor beta chain was sequenced during a study of cytomegalovirus exposure and HLA in healthy donors. Overall study context: Earlier, 90 million to 140 million unique TCR beta sequences were recovered from approximately 200 million T cells by an analysis. Researchers found that just over 80% of 350 to 500 genotyped donors fell within the Caucasian-associated ancestry cluster.

The V segment lost 4 bases and the J segment 4 bases; nucleotides outside the gene matches: 7. This CDR3 region has 15 residues. Per germline, CDR1 SGHRS and CDR2 YFSETQ. Vbeta (60) and Jbeta (13) primers were used in the PCR. Profiling relied on immunoSEQ multiplex PCR, and the TCRdb table lists in-frame clones only, not all of them. The sample has about 250,000 clones, roughly two thirds seen once. The clonotype originates from a female donor in good health and CMV-seronegative. Sequenced input: PBMCs. This chain joins TRBV5-1 and TRBJ2-5, with 10 bases identical to TRBD1. The CDR3 DNA is TGCGCCAGCAGCCCAACGACAGGGGGCGGAGAGACCCAGTACTTC. Its protein is CASSPTTGGGETQYF.